This T cell receptor beta chain comes out of a study of cytomegalovirus exposure and HLA in healthy donors. Details on this clone: Antigen specificity is unknown.

PCR primers comprised 60 Vbeta and 13 Jbeta primers. The protocol was immunoSEQ multiplex PCR, while the TCRdb copy is restricted to in-frame clones and leaves out a portion. This table has 150,000 to 200,000 clones, 80% appearing once. This CDR3 has 16 residues. CDR1 is LNHDA, CDR2 SQIVND, per germline (reference sequence). With 5 bases clipped from V and 5 bases from J, the junction kept 10 bases outside the gene matches. Study outcomes and limitations: A few CMV-associated chains were confirmed in vitro to be specific for CMV antigens. It emerged from a later analysis that several of the most significant clusters appeared to be linked to common viral pathogens.

The sample taken for sequencing was PBMCs. The chain recombines TRBV19 with TRBJ1-1, with 11 bases matching TRBD1. This receptor was identified in a girl under 18 in good health and CMV-seropositive. In DNA, the CDR3 is TGTGCCAGTAGTCAGCCCTGGACAGGGGGCCGGACTGAAGCTTTCTTT. It specifies CASSQPWTGGRTEAFF.